This TCR beta chain was recovered during a study of blood T cells in healthy people across ages. Whole-study findings and limits: It was not possible, with unsorted PBMCs, to conclusively compare naive and antigen-experienced cells. Donors of long life had a larger count of naive CD4+ cells and greater diversity than aged donors.

Total RNA was extracted at no less than 5 micrograms per sample. It was with a sample-barcoded 5' primer and a J-beta primer mix that a second PCR of roughly 6 to 12 cycles was run. Each CDR3 protein is one row after TCRdb ran MiXCR on the 5' RACE reads. The data show about 650,000 distinct CDR3 sequences, less than 40% seen once. On this clonotype: No antigen is known for it.

The sample taken for sequencing was blood. The source of this sequence is a woman at least 80 years old in good health.

The CDR3, as DNA: TGCAGCGTTGGTCTAGTGGGACTAGCGCTCAATGAGCAGTTCTTC. The encoded protein is CSVGLVGLALNEQFF. The chain links TRBV29-1 to TRBJ2-1; 10 bases match TRBD2. CDR1 is SQVTM and CDR2 is ANQGSEA in the germline V gene. The CDR3 loop spans 15 amino acids. V dropped 4 bases and J dropped 6; count of bases not matched to a gene: 9.